This T cell receptor beta chain was identified during a study of cytomegalovirus exposure and HLA in healthy donors. This clone was recorded a few times. The antigen is undetermined. Broader study findings: TCR beta V segments were, for the most part, productive about 87% or about 30% of the time in an earlier analysis. V- and J-gene trimming of TCR beta was linked (in a later analysis) to a missense DCLRE1C variant.

With 60 Vbeta and 13 Jbeta primers, the PCR was carried out. In the study's own analysis: Some 11 million of the 80 million or so unique TCR beta chains counted in a later analysis were shared. Sequencing used immunoSEQ multiplex PCR; TCRdb keeps in-frame clones, though not all of them. The V and J calls and the clone size are those of that table, but D and trimming were determined from the DNA. The sample includes 99,000 or so clones, roughly 15% of them seen just once. The CDR3 covers 17 residues. Per the germline V gene, CDR1 is SEHNR and CDR2 is FQNEAQ (reference sequence). Trimming removed 5 bases from V and 3 bases from J; junction bases left unmatched: 16.

The chain carries TRBV7-9 and TRBJ2-7; TRBD2 aligns across 7 bases. This receptor was taken from a female donor in good health and CMV-seronegative. The sample comprised PBMCs. The CDR3 nucleotides read TGTGCCAGCAGCGGAGTGTTTGACGGGAGGACCAGCTACGAGCAGTACTTC. The encoded protein is CASSGVFDGRTSYEQYF. Based on the CDR3 plus reference TRBV7-9 and TRBJ2-7, the full variable domain is DTGVSQNPRHKITKRGQNVTFRCDPISEHNRLYWYRQTLGQGPEFLTYFQNEAQLEKSRLLSDRFSAERPKGSFSTLEIQRTEQGDSAMYLCASSGVFDGRTSYEQYFGPGTRLTVT.